One sample yielded the 2 T cell receptor beta chains listed below, sequenced in a study of blood T cells in healthy people across ages. It was with a sample-barcoded 5' primer and a J-beta primer mix that a second PCR of roughly 7 to 12 cycles was run. Each CDR3 protein is one row after TCRdb ran MiXCR on the 5' RACE reads. The table records 540,000 or so distinct CDR3 sequences, 25% to 30% of them present only once. Sequencing was carried out using blood. Every receptor here comes from a woman in her 70s in good health.

The chain employs TRBV7-6 and TRBJ2-2; TRBD1 matches 7 bases. The CDR3 covers 16 residues. Germline V lookup: CDR1 SGHVS, CDR2 FNYEAQ. The J segment lost 1 base and the V segment lost 5 bases, leaving 7 bases of the junction unmatched. For the CDR3, the DNA is TGTGCCAGCAGCCTTAGGGACAGCGTGAACACCGGGGAGCTGTTTTTT. This gives the protein CASSLRDSVNTGELFF. The variable domain in full, completed from reference TRBV7-6 and TRBJ2-2, reads GAGVSQSPRYKVTKRGQDVALRCDPISGHVSLYWYRQALGQGPEFLTYFNYEAQQDKSGLPNDRFSAERPEGSISTLTIQRTEQRDSAMYRCASSLRDSVNTGELFFGEGSRLTVL.

The table lists this clonotype with a few counts. The chain's CDR3 is CASSLETRQLLGGYTF. CDR3 coding DNA: TGTGCCAGCAGCTTAGAGACCCGACAGCTACTAGGCGGCTACACCTTC. The V and J genes are TRBV7-2 and TRBJ1-2; D is perhaps TRBD1 (5 bases). The CDR3 totals 16 residues. V was trimmed by 1 base and J by 8 bases, leaving 20 bases between them. In germline, CDR1 is SGHTA, CDR2 FQGNSA.